The next 29 T cell receptor beta chains were all read from a single sample in a study of post-analysis software for immune sequencing data. Study outcomes and limitations: Patients carried four or five TRBV segments more frequently than controls did, and TRBV5-6, TRBV5-1 and TRBV20-1 were among them.

What these receptors recognize is not known. Unique-molecular-identifier-tagged TCR beta cDNA libraries were used. TCRdb itself ran the PCR reads through MiXCR, one entry per CDR3 protein. The sample lists 600,000 to 700,000 distinct CDR3 sequences; approximately 60% were seen once. Sequenced input: blood. The receptor set was obtained from a girl aged 2 to 10 with multiple sclerosis.

The V gene is TRBV6-5, the J gene TRBJ2-1; 10 positions agree with TRBD1. Germline CDR1 MNHEY, CDR2 SVGAGI. Unmatched junction bases numbered 1, after V lost 2 bases and J lost 3 bases. The CDR3 totals 15 residues. The DNA for the CDR3 is TGTGCCAGCAGTTACCGGGACAGGGGCTACAATGAGCAGTTCTTC. Translating it yields CASSYRDRGYNEQFF.

The rearrangement uses TRBV9 and TRBJ2-3; 9 nucleotides agree with TRBD2. This CDR3 has 17 amino acids. Germline CDR1 reads SGDLS; CDR2 reads YYNGEE. Trimming took 0 bases from V and 0 from J; bases not matched to a gene: 5. This CDR3 is CASSVGSGGPSTDTQYF. The CDR3 DNA sequence: TGTGCCAGCAGCGTAGGTAGCGGGGGCCCTAGCACAGATACGCAGTATTTT. Full variable domain (outside the CDR3, taken from reference TRBV9 and TRBJ2-3): DSGVTQTPKHLITATGQRVTLRCSPRSGDLSVYWYQQSLDQGLQFLIQYYNGEERAKGNILERFSAQQFPDLHSELNLSSLELGDSALYFCASSVGSGGPSTDTQYFGPGTRLTVL.

DNA of the CDR3: TGTGCCACCAGCAGAGATCTGAAGGGAAAACTGTTTTTT. Translation gives CATSRDLKGKLFF. The V gene is TRBV15, the J gene TRBJ1-4; D is unresolved. Trimming cost V 0 bases and J 10 bases, with 9 bases left between them. From germline, CDR1 is LNHNV and CDR2 YYDKDF (reference sequence). This CDR3 spans 13 amino acids.

The rearrangement uses TRBV3-1 and TRBJ2-5; D may be TRBD1 (5 bases). The better agreement between TRBJ2-7 and the DNA end casts doubt on the J call. The germline CDR1 and CDR2 sequences are LGHDT and YNNKEL (reference sequence). The CDR3 consists of 14 residues. Here the CDR3 reads CASSQGRETYEQYF. The CDR3 nucleotides read TGTGCCAGCAGCCAAGGCAGGGAAACCTACGAGCAGTACTTC.

The rearrangement links TRBV5-1 to TRBJ2-7; 9 bases match TRBD1. CDR1 is SGHRS and CDR2 is YFSETQ in the germline V gene. With 4 bases clipped from V and 2 bases from J, the junction kept 4 bases outside the gene matches. This CDR3 contains 14 residues. DNA of the CDR3: TGCGCCAGCAGCCAGACAGGGGGTGCCTACGAGCAGTACTTC. Translation gives CASSQTGGAYEQYF. Full variable domain (remainder filled in from reference TRBV5-1 and TRBJ2-7): KAGVTQTPRYLIKTRGQQVTLSCSPISGHRSVSWYQQTPGQGLQFLFEYFSETQRNKGNFPGRFSGRQFSNSRSEMNVSTLELGDSALYLCASSQTGGAYEQYFGPGTRLTVT.

This clonotype came up a few times. This chain connects TRBV6-2 or TRBV6-3 to TRBJ2-3; the D is unclear. V gave up 2 bases and J gave up 5 bases, with 8 bases separating them. The CDR3 has 13 amino acids. Per germline, CDR1 MNHEY and CDR2 SVGEGT. The CDR3 nucleotides are TGTGCCAGCAGTTACAGGTTCCGAGATACGCAGTATTTT. Its translation: CASSYRFRDTQYF.

The genes are TRBV28 and TRBJ2-7; D is ambiguous. Matching the DNA end better, TRBJ2-5 makes the J call doubtful. This CDR3 comprises 15 residues. Per germline, CDR1 MDHEN and CDR2 SYDVKM. DNA of the CDR3: TGTGCCAGCACTATAAGGAATCTTGGAACTGAGACCCAGTACTTC. Translation gives CASTIRNLGTETQYF.

The chain carries TRBV3-1 and TRBJ2-1; 7 bases fit TRBD2. Germline V gene sequence: CDR1 LGHDT, CDR2 YNNKEL (reference sequence). After removal of 0 bases from V and 5 bases from J, the junction contained 13 bases not matched to a gene. The CDR3 extends over 18 amino acids. CDR3 residues: CASSQEGRVRLGDNEQFF. The CDR3 DNA follows: TGTGCCAGCAGCCAAGAGGGGAGGGTGAGGCTAGGAGACAATGAGCAGTTCTTC.

This chain connects TRBV29-1 to TRBJ1-4; D gene unclear. Trimming pared 1 base from V and 11 bases from J, leaving 8 bases between. The CDR3 consists of 11 residues. Germline V gives CDR1 SQVTM, CDR2 ANQGSEA. The CDR3 loop reads CSVEGAGKLFF. The CDR3 DNA follows: TGCAGCGTTGAAGGGGCGGGTAAACTGTTTTTT.

This clonotype has more than one count but fewer than ten. The chain recombines TRBV2 with TRBJ2-6; TRBD1 matches 7 bases. CDR3 length equals 16 residues. Germline trimming cut 7 bases from V and 0 bases from J; bases unmatched to any gene: 6. Looked up from germline, CDR1 is SNHLY and CDR2 is FYNNEI. The CDR3 protein is CASTMDRSSGANVLTF. The DNA for the CDR3 is TGTGCCAGCACCATGGACAGGAGCTCTGGGGCCAACGTCCTGACTTTC.

The rearrangement links TRBV29-1 to TRBJ2-5, with 8 bases matching TRBD1. From germline, CDR1 is SQVTM and CDR2 ANQGSEA. With V trimmed by 8 bases and J by 5 bases, 10 bases remained unmatched. This CDR3 spans 13 amino acids. The CDR3 is CSTRGDRGETQYF. The CDR3 DNA reads as TGCAGCACCCGGGGAGACAGGGGTGAGACCCAGTACTTC. Looking up the rest from reference TRBV29-1 and TRBJ2-5 gives the full variable domain: SAVISQKPSRDICQRGTSLTIQCQVDSQVTMMFWYRQQPGQSLTLIATANQGSEATYESGFVIDKFPISRPNLTFSTLTVSNMSPEDSSIYLCSTRGDRGETQYFGPGTRLLVL.

This clonotype was picked up a small number of times. The rearrangement joins TRBV15 to TRBJ2-6; D assignment may be TRBD1 or TRBD2 (5 bases each). Germline CDR1 is LNHNV and CDR2 is YYDKDF (reference sequence). Trimming removed 1 base at V and 0 bases at J, with 13 bases between. The CDR3 sequence is 18 residues long. For the CDR3, the DNA is TGTGCCACCAGCAGAGCCCGGGGCACAGGCTCTGGGGCCAACGTCCTGACTTTC. It yields the protein CATSRARGTGSGANVLTF.

The chain joins TRBV5-1 to TRBJ1-6; D may be TRBD1 (6 bases). This CDR3 spans 15 amino acids. With 4 bases removed from V and 2 bases from J, the gap between germline ends came to 10 bases. Germline CDR1 reads SGHRS; CDR2 reads YFSETQ. The CDR3 here is CASSEDSPYNSPLHF. CDR3 DNA: TGCGCCAGCAGCGAGGACAGCCCCTATAATTCACCCCTCCACTTT.

This chain joins TRBV5-5 and TRBJ2-1, with 16 bases fitting TRBD2. Per germline, CDR1 SGHKS and CDR2 YYEKEE (reference sequence). This CDR3 is built from 16 residues. V lost 3 bases, J lost 8 bases, and 5 bases stayed unmatched. CDR3 sequence reads: CASSYGTSGRADEQFF. Written as DNA, the CDR3 is TGTGCCAGCAGCTACGGGACTAGCGGGAGGGCCGATGAGCAGTTCTTC.

The CDR3 nucleotides are TGCGCCATCTCTCCGGGGGGGGGATATGCGGATGAGCAGTTCTTC. Translated, it gives CAISPGGGYADEQFF. This chain uses TRBV10-2 with TRBJ2-1; 8 bases are a match to TRBD2. The CDR3 contains 15 residues. Germline-derived CDR1 and CDR2 are WSHSY and SAAADI. J lost 8 bases, V lost 10 bases, and 16 bases had no gene match.

This chain links TRBV30 with TRBJ1-1; 11 bases are shared with TRBD1. The CDR3 length is 14 residues. J was trimmed by 4 bases and V by 3 bases; bases with no gene match: 4. Germline V gives CDR1 GTSNPN, CDR2 SVGIG (reference sequence). The CDR3 reads CAWRGQGVGTEAFF. CDR3 DNA sequence: TGTGCCTGGAGGGGACAGGGGGTTGGCACTGAAGCTTTCTTT.

This clonotype was detected only once. V gene TRBV4-3 combines with J gene TRBJ2-3; unclear D gene. Trimming left V 3 bases short and J 4 bases short, with 11 bases between. This CDR3 region has 14 residues. Germline V gives CDR1 LGHNA, CDR2 YSLEER. The CDR3 here is CASSHRRGADTQYF. The CDR3 nucleotides read TGCGCCAGCAGCCACCGACGTGGGGCAGATACGCAGTATTTT.

At least ten counts were recorded for this clonotype. This chain connects TRBV27 to TRBJ2-5, with D possibly TRBD1 on 7 matching bases. Trimming cost V 6 bases and J 5 bases, with 13 bases left between them. There are 13 residues in the CDR3. In germline, CDR1 is MNHEY, CDR2 SMNVEV (reference sequence). CDR3 sequence (DNA): TGTGCCAGCAGCCCACAGGGGAGGGAGACCCAGTACTTC. Protein product: CASSPQGRETQYF.

The chain uses TRBV20-1 and TRBJ2-7; the D gene could be TRBD1 or TRBD2 (5 bases each). The CDR3 is 15 residues long. V lost 6 bases, J lost 7 bases, and 25 bases lay in between. Germline assignment: CDR1 DFQATT and CDR2 SNEGSKA (reference sequence). The CDR3 is CSATGTGPRKGEQYF. Written as DNA, the CDR3 is TGCAGTGCCACCGGGACCGGACCTCGCAAGGGAGAGCAGTACTTC.

The rearrangement uses TRBV4-2 and TRBJ1-2; no clear D. The CDR3 contains 17 residues. Germline V CDR1 and CDR2: LGHNA, YNFKEQ. Between the trimmed V and J ends, which lost 0 bases and 4 bases, there was a span of 18 bases. CDR3 DNA: TGTGCCAGCAGCCAAGATCGGGAGGGAGGAGAGGGCTATGGCTACACCTTC. This sequence encodes CASSQDREGGEGYGYTF.

The V gene is TRBV5-1, the J gene TRBJ1-2; D not certain. With 4 bases removed from V and 4 bases from J, the gap between germline ends came to 20 bases. In germline, CDR1 is SGHRS, CDR2 YFSETQ. The CDR3 sequence is 16 residues long. CDR3 region: CASSPAAQTDTYGYTF. For the CDR3, the DNA is TGCGCCAGCAGCCCCGCAGCCCAGACGGATACCTATGGCTACACCTTC. The full variable domain, completed using reference TRBV5-1 and TRBJ1-2, is KAGVTQTPRYLIKTRGQQVTLSCSPISGHRSVSWYQQTPGQGLQFLFEYFSETQRNKGNFPGRFSGRQFSNSRSEMNVSTLELGDSALYLCASSPAAQTDTYGYTFGSGTRLTVV.

The chain joins TRBV12-3 or TRBV12-4 to TRBJ1-2; 12 bases match TRBD1. CDR3 length: 15 amino acids. Trimming removed 5 bases from V and 4 bases from J; junction bases left unmatched: 5. The CDR3 region has the DNA TGTGCCAGCAGTCTCGGGACAGGGGGCGCCTATGGCTACACCTTC. As protein: CASSLGTGGAYGYTF.

The chain employs TRBV6-5 and TRBJ2-3, with 7 bases aligning to TRBD1. Germline V gene data show CDR1 as MNHEY and CDR2 as SVGAGI. The CDR3 runs to 12 residues. V lost 8 bases, J lost 6 bases, and 5 bases stayed unmatched. The CDR3 spells CASCAQGDTQYF. In DNA, the CDR3 is TGTGCCAGCTGCGCACAGGGGGATACGCAGTATTTT.

The chain carries TRBV7-2 and TRBJ2-5; tentatively, D is TRBD2 (6 bases). Germline CDR1 and CDR2: SGHTA and FQGNSA. The CDR3 is 14 amino acids. The germline V and J ends were trimmed by 1 base and 4 bases, with 10 bases remaining between them. The chain's CDR3 is CASSLGGGVETQYF. The CDR3 DNA sequence: TGTGCCAGCAGCTTAGGTGGCGGGGTAGAGACCCAGTACTTC.

This clonotype has only a few counts. DNA for the CDR3: TGTGCCAGCAGTCCGCGGGGAGCGGAGGCTTTCTTT. It specifies CASSPRGAEAFF. The chain combines TRBV6-5 with TRBJ1-1; D remains unclear. V was cut by 5 bases and J by 11 bases, with 15 bases left in between. The CDR3 has 12 amino acids. Per germline, CDR1 MNHEY and CDR2 SVGAGI.

The V and J genes are TRBV20-1 and TRBJ2-1; 8 positions agree with TRBD1. Trimming took 3 bases from V and 6 from J; bases not matched to a gene: 16. The CDR3 covers 17 residues. CDR1 DFQATT and CDR2 SNEGSKA come from the germline V gene (reference sequence). DNA for the CDR3: TGCAGTGCTAGGGCCTATGGACAGGGAAAACTTGGCAATGAGCAGTTCTTC. This gives the protein CSARAYGQGKLGNEQFF.

The CDR3 loop is CASRGGNRETQYF. In DNA form, the CDR3 reads TGTGCCAGCAGGGGGGGGAATAGGGAGACCCAGTACTTC. The chain uses TRBV12-3 or TRBV12-4 and TRBJ2-5; 7 nucleotides agree with TRBD2. The V segment lost 6 bases and the J segment 5 bases; nucleotides outside the gene matches: 6. There are 13 residues in the CDR3.

The chain employs TRBV7-6 and TRBJ2-7, with a possible D match to TRBD2 (5 bases). Deletions cut 1 base from V and 0 bases from J, with 13 bases between. Germline V gene sequence: CDR1 SGHVS, CDR2 FNYEAQ. The CDR3 runs to 16 residues. For the CDR3, the DNA is TGTGCCAGCAGCTTAGGACCGCGGACTGACTCCTACGAGCAGTACTTC. Residues: CASSLGPRTDSYEQYF.

V usage is TRBV12-3 or TRBV12-4 and J usage is TRBJ2-5; 7 bases match TRBD1. The ends lost 2 bases at V and 7 bases at J; junction bases unmatched: 10. The CDR3 length is 15 residues. CDR3: CASSLSRQGRVTQYF. CDR3 nucleotides: TGTGCCAGCAGTTTATCCCGACAGGGCCGGGTGACCCAGTACTTC.